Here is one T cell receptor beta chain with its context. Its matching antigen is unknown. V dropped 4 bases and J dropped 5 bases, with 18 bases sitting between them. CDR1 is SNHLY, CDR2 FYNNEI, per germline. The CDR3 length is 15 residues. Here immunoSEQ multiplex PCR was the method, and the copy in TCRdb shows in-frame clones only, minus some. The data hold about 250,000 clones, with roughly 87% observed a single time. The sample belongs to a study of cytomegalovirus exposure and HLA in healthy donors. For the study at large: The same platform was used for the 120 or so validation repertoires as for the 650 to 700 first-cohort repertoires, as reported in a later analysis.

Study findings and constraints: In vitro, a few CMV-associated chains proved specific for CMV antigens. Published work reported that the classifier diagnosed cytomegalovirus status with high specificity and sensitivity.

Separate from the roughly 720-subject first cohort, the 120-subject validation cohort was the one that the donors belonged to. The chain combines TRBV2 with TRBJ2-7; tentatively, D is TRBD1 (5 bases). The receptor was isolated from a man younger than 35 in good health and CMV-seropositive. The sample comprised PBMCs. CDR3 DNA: TGTGCCAGCAGTGGATTTACCCCAAAGGGGCACGAGCAGTACTTC. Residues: CASSGFTPKGHEQYF.